The source of this TCR beta chain is a study of early T cells in non-severe SARS-CoV-2 infection. From the 5' RACE reads, TCRdb called clonotypes with MiXCR, one entry per CDR3 protein. The table has about 81,000 distinct CDR3 sequences, 14% seen once. The CDR3 is made up of 16 amino acids. Trimming took off 0 bases at V and 4 bases at J, with 15 bases between the two ends. Germline-derived CDR1 and CDR2 are MNHEY and SVGAGI. The chain couples TRBV6-5 to TRBJ2-5; no firm D call. Sequenced input: whole blood. This TCR derives from an adult who was a healthcare worker with PCR-confirmed SARS-CoV-2 infection or an uninfected control (not recorded which). For the CDR3, the DNA is TGTGCCAGCAGTTACTCGAGTCTTACAAAAGGAGAGACCCAGTACTTC. Residues: CASSYSSLTKGETQYF.